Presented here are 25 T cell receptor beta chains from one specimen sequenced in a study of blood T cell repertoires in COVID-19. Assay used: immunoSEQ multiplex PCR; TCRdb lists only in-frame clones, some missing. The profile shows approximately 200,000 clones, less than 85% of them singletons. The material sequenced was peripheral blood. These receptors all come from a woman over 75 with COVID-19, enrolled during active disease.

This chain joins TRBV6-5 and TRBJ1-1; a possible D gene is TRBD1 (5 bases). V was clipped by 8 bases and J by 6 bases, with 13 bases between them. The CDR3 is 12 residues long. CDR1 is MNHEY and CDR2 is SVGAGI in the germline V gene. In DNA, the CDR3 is TGTGCCAGCGGGTACAGGTTGTCTGAAGCTTTCTTT. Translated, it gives CASGYRLSEAFF.

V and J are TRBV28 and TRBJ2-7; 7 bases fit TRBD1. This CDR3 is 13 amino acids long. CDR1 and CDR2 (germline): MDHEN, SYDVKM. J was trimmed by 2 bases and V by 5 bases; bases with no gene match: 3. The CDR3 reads CASSTGDPYEQYF. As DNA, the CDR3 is TGTGCCAGCAGTACAGGGGACCCCTACGAGCAGTACTTC.

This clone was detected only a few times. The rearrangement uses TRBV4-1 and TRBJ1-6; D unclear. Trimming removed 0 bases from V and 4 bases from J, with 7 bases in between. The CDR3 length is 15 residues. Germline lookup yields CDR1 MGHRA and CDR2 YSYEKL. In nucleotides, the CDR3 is TGCGCCAGCAGCCAAGATCCACAATATAATTCACCCCTCCACTTT. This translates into CASSQDPQYNSPLHF.

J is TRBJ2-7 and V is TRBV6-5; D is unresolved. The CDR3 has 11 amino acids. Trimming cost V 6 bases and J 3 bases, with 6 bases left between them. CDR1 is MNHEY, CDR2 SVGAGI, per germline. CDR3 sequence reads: CASSNYYEQYF. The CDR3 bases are TGTGCCAGCAGCAACTACTACGAGCAGTACTTC.

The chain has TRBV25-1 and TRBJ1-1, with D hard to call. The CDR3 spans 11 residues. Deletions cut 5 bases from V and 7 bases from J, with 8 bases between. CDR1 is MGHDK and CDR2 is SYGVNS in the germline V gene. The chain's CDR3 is CASSTGSEAFF. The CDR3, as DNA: TGTGCCAGCAGTACGGGGAGTGAAGCTTTCTTT.

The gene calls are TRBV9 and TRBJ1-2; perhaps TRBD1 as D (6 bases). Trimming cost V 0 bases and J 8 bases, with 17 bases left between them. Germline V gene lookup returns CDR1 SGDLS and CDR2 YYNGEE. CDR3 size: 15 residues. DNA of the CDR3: TGTGCCAGCAGCGTAGGTTCGGGGGGCGAGGGAGGCTACACCTTC. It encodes CASSVGSGGEGGYTF.

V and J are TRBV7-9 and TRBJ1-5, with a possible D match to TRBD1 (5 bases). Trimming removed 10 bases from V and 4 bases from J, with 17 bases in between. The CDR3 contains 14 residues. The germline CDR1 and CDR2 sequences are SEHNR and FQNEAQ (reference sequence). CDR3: CAISGGSGNQPQHF. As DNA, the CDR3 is TGTGCCATCTCGGGGGGGTCAGGGAATCAGCCCCAGCATTTT.

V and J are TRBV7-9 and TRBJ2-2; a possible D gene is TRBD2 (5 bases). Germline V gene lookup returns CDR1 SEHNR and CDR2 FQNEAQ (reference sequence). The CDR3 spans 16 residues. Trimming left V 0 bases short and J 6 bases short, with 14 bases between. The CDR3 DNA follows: TGTGCCAGCAGCTTAGCGGAAAGGGAGTATTCCGGGGAGCTGTTTTTT. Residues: CASSLAEREYSGELFF.

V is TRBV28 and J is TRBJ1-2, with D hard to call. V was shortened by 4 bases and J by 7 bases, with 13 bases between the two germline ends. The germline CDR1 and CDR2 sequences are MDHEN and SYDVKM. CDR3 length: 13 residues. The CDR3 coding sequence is TGTGCCAGCAGTTCGGCCCATACTAGTGGCTACACCTTC. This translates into CASSSAHTSGYTF.

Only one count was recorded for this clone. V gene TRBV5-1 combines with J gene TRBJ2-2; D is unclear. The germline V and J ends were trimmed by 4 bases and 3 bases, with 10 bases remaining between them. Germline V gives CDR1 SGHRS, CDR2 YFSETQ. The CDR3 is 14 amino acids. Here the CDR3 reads CASSATSYTGELFF. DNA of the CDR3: TGCGCCAGCAGCGCCACTTCCTACACCGGGGAGCTGTTTTTT.

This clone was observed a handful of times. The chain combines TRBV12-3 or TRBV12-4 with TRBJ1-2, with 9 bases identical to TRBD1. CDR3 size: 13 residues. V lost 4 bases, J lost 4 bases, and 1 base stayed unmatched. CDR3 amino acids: CASSSDRGYGYTF. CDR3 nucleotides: TGTGCCAGCAGTTCGGACAGGGGCTATGGCTACACCTTC.

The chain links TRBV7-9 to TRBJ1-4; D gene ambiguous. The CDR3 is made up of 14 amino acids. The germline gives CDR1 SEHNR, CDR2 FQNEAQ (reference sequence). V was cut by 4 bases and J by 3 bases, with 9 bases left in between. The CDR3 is CASSSRISNEKLFF. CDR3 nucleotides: TGTGCCAGCAGCTCCAGGATATCTAATGAAAAACTGTTTTTT.

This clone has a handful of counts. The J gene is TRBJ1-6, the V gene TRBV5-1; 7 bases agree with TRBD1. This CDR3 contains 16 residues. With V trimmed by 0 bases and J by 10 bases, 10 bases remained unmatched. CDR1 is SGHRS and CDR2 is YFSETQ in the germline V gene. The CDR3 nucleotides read TGCGCCAGCAGCTTGGAACTGACAGGGATCGGGTCACCCCTCCACTTT. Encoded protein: CASSLELTGIGSPLHF.

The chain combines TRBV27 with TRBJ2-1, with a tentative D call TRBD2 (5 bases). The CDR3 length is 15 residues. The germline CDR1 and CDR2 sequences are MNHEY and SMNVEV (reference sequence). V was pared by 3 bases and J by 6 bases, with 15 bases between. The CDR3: CASSFEASRFNEQFF. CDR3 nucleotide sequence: TGTGCCAGCAGTTTTGAAGCTAGCCGATTCAATGAGCAGTTCTTC.

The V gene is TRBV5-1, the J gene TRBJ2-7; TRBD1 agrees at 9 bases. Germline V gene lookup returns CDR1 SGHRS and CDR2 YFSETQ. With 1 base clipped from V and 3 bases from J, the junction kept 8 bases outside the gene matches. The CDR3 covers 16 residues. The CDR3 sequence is CASSLNMGQGIYEQYF. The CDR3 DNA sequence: TGCGCCAGCAGCTTGAACATGGGACAGGGAATCTACGAGCAGTACTTC.

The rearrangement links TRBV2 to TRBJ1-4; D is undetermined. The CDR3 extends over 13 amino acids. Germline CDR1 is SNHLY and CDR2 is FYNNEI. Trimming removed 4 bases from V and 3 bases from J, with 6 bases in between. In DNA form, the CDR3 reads TGTGCCAGCAGTGCCCAGGCTAATGAAAAACTGTTTTTT. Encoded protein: CASSAQANEKLFF.

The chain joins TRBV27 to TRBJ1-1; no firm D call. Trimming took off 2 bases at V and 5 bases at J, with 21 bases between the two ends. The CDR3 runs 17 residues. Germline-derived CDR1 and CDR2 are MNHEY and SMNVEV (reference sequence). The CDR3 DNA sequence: TGTGCCAGCAGTTTAGGAGTCAACATAAGGCGGGGAACTGAAGCTTTCTTT. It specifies CASSLGVNIRRGTEAFF.

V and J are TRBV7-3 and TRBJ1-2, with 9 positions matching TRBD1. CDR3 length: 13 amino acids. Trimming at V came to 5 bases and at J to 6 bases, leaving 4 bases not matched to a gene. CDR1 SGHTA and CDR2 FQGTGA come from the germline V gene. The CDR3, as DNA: TGTGCCAGCAGCGTTGGGACAGGGAATGGCTACACCTTC. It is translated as CASSVGTGNGYTF.

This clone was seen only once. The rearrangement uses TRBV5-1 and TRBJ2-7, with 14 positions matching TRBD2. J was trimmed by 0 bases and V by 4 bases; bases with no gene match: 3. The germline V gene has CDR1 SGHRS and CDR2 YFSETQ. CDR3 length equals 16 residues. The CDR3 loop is CASSPGLAGASYEQYF. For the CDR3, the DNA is TGCGCCAGCAGCCCGGGACTAGCGGGAGCCTCCTACGAGCAGTACTTC.

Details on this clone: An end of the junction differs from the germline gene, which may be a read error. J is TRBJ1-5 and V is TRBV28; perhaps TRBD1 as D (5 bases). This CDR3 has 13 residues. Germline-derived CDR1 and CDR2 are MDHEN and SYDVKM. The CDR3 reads CASRFTGGQAQHF. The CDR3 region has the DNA TGTGCCAGCCGATTCACCGGGGGTCAGGCCCAGCATTTT.

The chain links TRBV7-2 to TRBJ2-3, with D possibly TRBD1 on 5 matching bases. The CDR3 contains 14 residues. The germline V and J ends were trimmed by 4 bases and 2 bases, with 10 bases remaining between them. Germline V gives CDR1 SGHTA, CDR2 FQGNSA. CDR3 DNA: TGTGCCAGCAGCTGGGGCAGGGCCACAGATACGCAGTATTTT. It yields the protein CASSWGRATDTQYF.

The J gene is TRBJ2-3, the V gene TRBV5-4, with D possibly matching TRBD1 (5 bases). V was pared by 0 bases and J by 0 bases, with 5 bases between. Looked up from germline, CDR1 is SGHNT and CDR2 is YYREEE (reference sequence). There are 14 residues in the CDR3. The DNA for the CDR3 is TGTGCCAGCAGCTTGGACAGGAGCACAGATACGCAGTATTTT. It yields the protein CASSLDRSTDTQYF.

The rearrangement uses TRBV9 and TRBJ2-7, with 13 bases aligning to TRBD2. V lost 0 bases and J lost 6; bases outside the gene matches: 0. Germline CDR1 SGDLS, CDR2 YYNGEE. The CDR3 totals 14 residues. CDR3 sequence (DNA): TGTGCCAGCAGCGTAGGGACTAGCGGGGGCGAGCAGTACTTC. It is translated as CASSVGTSGGEQYF.

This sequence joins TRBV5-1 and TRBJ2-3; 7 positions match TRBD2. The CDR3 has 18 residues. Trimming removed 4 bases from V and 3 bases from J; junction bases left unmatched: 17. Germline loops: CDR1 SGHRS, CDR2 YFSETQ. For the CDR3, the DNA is TGCGCCAGCAGCAGGGCGTCGGGCGGGAGACGCGGTACAGATACGCAGTATTTT. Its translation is CASSRASGGRRGTDTQYF.

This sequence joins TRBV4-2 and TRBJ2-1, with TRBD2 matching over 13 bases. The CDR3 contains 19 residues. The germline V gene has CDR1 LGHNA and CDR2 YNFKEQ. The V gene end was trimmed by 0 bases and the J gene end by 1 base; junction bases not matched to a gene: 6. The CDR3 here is CASSQEGGGLAGSYNEQFF. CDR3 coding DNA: TGTGCCAGCAGCCAAGAAGGGGGGGGACTAGCGGGGTCCTACAATGAGCAGTTCTTC.